A selection of T cell receptor beta chains follows, all from one sample in a study of T cell responses to AZD1222 COVID-19 vaccine. Assay used: immunoSEQ multiplex PCR; TCRdb lists only in-frame clones, some missing. The data show approximately 120,000 clones, approximately 86% seen once. This sample comprised peripheral blood, obtained on day 0 of MenACWY control vaccination. The receptors come from an adult in good health. CDR3s leave out the opening cysteine and the closing phenylalanine or tryptophan.

v_gene: TRBV28; j_gene: TRBJ2-5; len: 12; CDR3aa: ASSLARGGETQY
v_gene: TRBV7-9; j_gene: TRBJ1-3; len: 15; CDR3aa: ASSSIGQVVSGNTIY
v_gene: TRBV27; j_gene: TRBJ1-1; len: 11; CDR3aa: ASRMDRNTEAF
v_gene: TRBV28; j_gene: TRBJ1-5; len: 19; CDR3aa: ASSLRPPKGGTAYSNQPQH
v_gene: TRBV14; j_gene: TRBJ1-6; len: 12; CDR3aa: ASSQGRENSPLH
v_gene: TRBV9; j_gene: TRBJ1-2; len: 15; CDR3aa: ASSVDGTEPSIGGYT
v_gene: TRBV6-2/TRBV6-3; j_gene: TRBJ2-7; len: 12; CDR3aa: ASSPLTDSYEQY
v_gene: TRBV28; j_gene: TRBJ1-5; len: 12; CDR3aa: ASSLPSGNQPQH
v_gene: TRBV11-1; j_gene: TRBJ1-2; len: 14; CDR3aa: ASSLDGPGANYGYT
v_gene: TRBV6-5; j_gene: TRBJ2-7; len: 11; CDR3aa: ASSYSRNLGQY
v_gene: TRBV25-1; j_gene: TRBJ1-2; len: 13; CDR3aa: ASSDLDSTHLGYT
v_gene: TRBV4-1; j_gene: TRBJ2-5; len: 16; CDR3aa: ASSQDPRIGGLSRTQY
v_gene: TRBV5-5; j_gene: TRBJ2-7; len: 13; CDR3aa: ASSPATGMYNEQY
v_gene: TRBV29-1; j_gene: TRBJ2-2; len: 13; CDR3aa: SVTPGGHFTGELF
v_gene: TRBV7-8; j_gene: TRBJ2-1; len: 10; CDR3aa: ASSPGVNEQF
v_gene: TRBV28; j_gene: TRBJ2-3; len: 15; CDR3aa: ASSSRWTSGSTDTQY
v_gene: TRBV9; j_gene: TRBJ2-3; len: 15; CDR3aa: ASSAEASRGRTDTQY
v_gene: TRBV7-3; j_gene: TRBJ2-5; len: 11; CDR3aa: ASSYGTSETQY